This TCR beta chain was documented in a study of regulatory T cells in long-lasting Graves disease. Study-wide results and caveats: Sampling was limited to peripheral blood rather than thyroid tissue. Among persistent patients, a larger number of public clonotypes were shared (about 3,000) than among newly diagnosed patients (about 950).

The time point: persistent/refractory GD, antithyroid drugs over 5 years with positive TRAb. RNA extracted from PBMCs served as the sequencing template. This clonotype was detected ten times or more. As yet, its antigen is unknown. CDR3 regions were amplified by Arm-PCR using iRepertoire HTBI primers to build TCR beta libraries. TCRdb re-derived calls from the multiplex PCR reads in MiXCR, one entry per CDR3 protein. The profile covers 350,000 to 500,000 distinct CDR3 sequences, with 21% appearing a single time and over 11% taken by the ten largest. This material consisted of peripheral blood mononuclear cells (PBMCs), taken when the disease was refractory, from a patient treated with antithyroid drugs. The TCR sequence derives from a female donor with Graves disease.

DNA for the CDR3: TGCAGCGTTGAAGACAGCACTGAAGCTTTCTTT. This gives the protein CSVEDSTEAFF. The chain joins TRBV29-1 to TRBJ1-1; D unclear. V lost 0 bases to trimming and J lost 4 bases, with 3 bases between them. Germline V gene lookup returns CDR1 SQVTM and CDR2 ANQGSEA. The length of the CDR3 is 11 residues. The whole variable domain, filled in from reference TRBV29-1 and TRBJ1-1, reads SAVISQKPSRDICQRGTSLTIQCQVDSQVTMMFWYRQQPGQSLTLIATANQGSEATYESGFVIDKFPISRPNLTFSTLTVSNMSPEDSSIYLCSVEDSTEAFFGQGTRLTVV.